Below, 22 T cell receptor beta chains from the same sample are listed, as sequenced in a study of metastatic and nonmetastatic thyroid tumors. No patient received treatment before thyroid surgery. TCRdb used MiXCR to call clones anew from the PCR reads. This table holds approximately 17,000 clones, 25% to 30% found once. The source material was adjacent normal tissue. These receptors originate from a female donor with papillary thyroid cancer or a benign thyroid nodule (not recorded which). Some clones in this sample may be carry-over from other donors' samples.

Regarding this clone: In the same sample, other DNA sequences code for this CDR3. The chain's CDR3 is CASSDYRGLTYGYTF. The CDR3, as DNA: TGTGCCAGCAGTGATTATCGGGGGCTTACCTATGGCTACACCTTC. The V and J genes are TRBV2 and TRBJ1-2; D is possibly TRBD1 (6 bases). CDR1 and CDR2 (germline): SNHLY, FYNNEI. The germline V and J ends were trimmed by 3 bases and 4 bases, with 15 bases remaining between them. The CDR3 sequence is 15 residues long.

The chain combines TRBV2 with TRBJ2-3; a weak D match, TRBD2 (6 bases). Trimming removed 3 bases from V and 3 bases from J, with 13 bases in between. CDR3 length: 15 residues. Germline assignment: CDR1 SNHLY and CDR2 FYNNEI. Here the CDR3 DNA reads TGTGCCAGCAGTGACTACAGGAGGGGAACAGATACGCAGTATTTT. Translating it yields CASSDYRRGTDTQYF.

This clone has only a few counts. Additional DNA sequences in this sample encode the identical CDR3. The chain recombines TRBV6-1 with TRBJ2-7; 8 nucleotides line up with TRBD2. Germline V gene data show CDR1 as MNHNS and CDR2 as SASEGT. The ends lost 7 bases at V and 0 bases at J; junction bases unmatched: 8. The CDR3 loop spans 15 amino acids. This CDR3 reads CASTRTSGSSYEQYV. The CDR3 coding sequence is TGTGCCAGCACCCGAACTAGCGGTAGCTCCTACGAGCAGTACGTC.

The V call is TRBV7-3, the J call TRBJ1-2; D is ambiguous. V lost 0 bases and J 5 bases, leaving 10 bases between the germline ends. The CDR3 extends over 14 amino acids. Germline V gene sequence: CDR1 SGHTA, CDR2 FQGTGA. The CDR3 loop is CASSLTPKVYGYTF. CDR3 DNA sequence: TGTGCCAGCAGCTTAACTCCAAAAGTGTATGGCTACACCTTC.

This chain uses TRBV15 with TRBJ2-7; D may be TRBD2 (6 bases). In germline, CDR1 is LNHNV, CDR2 YYDKDF (reference sequence). This CDR3 has 15 residues. V lost 1 base and J 4 bases, leaving 14 bases between the germline ends. DNA for the CDR3: TGTGCCACCAGCAGAGGAGGGAGGTCCTCGTACGAGCAGTACTTC. It codes for CATSRGGRSSYEQYF.

This clone was seen a few times. This rearrangement joins TRBV6-1 to TRBJ1-6, with D hard to call. The CDR3 contains 12 residues. Trimming cost V 2 bases and J 7 bases, with 3 bases left between them. The germline V gene encodes CDR1 MNHNS and CDR2 SASEGT. The CDR3 region has the DNA TGTGCCAGCAGTGAATACAATTCACCCCTCCACTTT. This encodes CASSEYNSPLHF.

This chain connects TRBV19 to TRBJ2-7, with 8 bases fitting TRBD1. Germline V CDR1 and CDR2: LNHDA, SQIVND (reference sequence). This CDR3 contains 13 residues. V shed 6 bases and J 7 bases; nucleotides not matched to a gene: 8. CDR3 residues: CASSRQGTGEQYF. Here the CDR3 DNA reads TGTGCCAGTAGCCGACAGGGGACGGGAGAGCAGTACTTC.

The chain uses TRBV2 and TRBJ2-4; 9 bases agree with TRBD2. Germline CDR1 SNHLY, CDR2 FYNNEI. With 1 base clipped from V and 6 bases from J, the junction kept 10 bases outside the gene matches. The CDR3 totals 17 residues. CDR3 DNA: TGTGCCAGCAGTGAAGGATTTGCTAGCGGGAAGGGAAACATTCAGTACTTC. Translating it yields CASSEGFASGKGNIQYF.

The rearrangement uses TRBV6-1 and TRBJ1-4; possible D gene TRBD1, 5 bases. V lost 3 bases, J lost 5 bases, and 7 bases lay in between. This CDR3 contains 13 residues. Germline CDR1 MNHNS, CDR2 SASEGT. CDR3 protein: CASSETVNEKLFF. The CDR3 DNA reads TGTGCCAGCAGTGAGACAGTGAATGAAAAACTGTTTTTT.

This clone was counted only a few times. The chain couples TRBV6-2 or TRBV6-3 to TRBJ1-2, with D possibly TRBD1 on 6 matching bases. Looked up from germline, CDR1 is MNHEY and CDR2 is SVGEGT. The CDR3 totals 15 residues. Between the trimmed V and J ends, which lost 5 bases and 2 bases, there was a span of 15 bases. CDR3 coding DNA: TGTGCCAGCAGTACGTCAGTGAGGGGGAACTATGGCTACACCTTC. It yields the protein CASSTSVRGNYGYTF.

The chain employs TRBV11-2 and TRBJ2-5; D gene ambiguous. The germline CDR1 and CDR2 sequences are SGHAT and FQNNGV. There are 13 residues in the CDR3. V lost 0 bases and J lost 9, with 11 bases in between. CDR3: CASSLEVAAAQYF. CDR3 coding DNA: TGTGCCAGCAGCTTAGAAGTCGCGGCGGCCCAGTACTTC.

V gene TRBV6-6 combines with J gene TRBJ1-5; D not certain. Germline CDR1 MNHNY, CDR2 SVGAGI (reference sequence). Trimming removed 2 bases at V and 3 bases at J, with 8 bases between. There are 14 residues in the CDR3. DNA of the CDR3: TGTGCCAGCAGTTACCCCGGTCACAATCAGCCCCAGCATTTT. It yields the protein CASSYPGHNQPQHF.

The chain employs TRBV4-1 and TRBJ1-5, with unresolved D. This CDR3 comprises 13 residues. Looked up from germline, CDR1 is MGHRA and CDR2 is YSYEKL. Trimming shortened V by 0 bases and J by 6 bases, and 6 bases separated the two germline ends. Here the CDR3 reads CASSQDHGQPQHF. For the CDR3, the DNA is TGCGCCAGCAGCCAAGATCACGGTCAGCCCCAGCATTTT.

The CDR3 protein is CASSYLRAYHYNEQFF. The DNA for the CDR3 is TGTGCCAGCAGTTACTTACGAGCTTACCACTACAATGAGCAGTTCTTC. The chain recombines TRBV6-2 or TRBV6-3 with TRBJ2-1; D remains ambiguous. CDR1 and CDR2 (germline): MNHEY, SVGEGT. Deletions cut 1 base from V and 3 bases from J, with 13 bases between. The CDR3 runs to 16 residues.

V gene TRBV5-1 combines with J gene TRBJ2-7; 7 bases are a match to TRBD1. CDR3 length: 14 residues. Losses at the gene ends were 2 bases for V and 3 bases for J; bases not matched to a gene: 5. Per the germline V gene, CDR1 is SGHRS and CDR2 is YFSETQ. CDR3 loop: CASSFDRDYYEQYF. CDR3 DNA: TGCGCCAGCAGCTTCGACAGGGATTACTACGAGCAGTACTTC.

This clone is classed as large (0.1 to 1%). The chain uses TRBV6-2 or TRBV6-3 and TRBJ2-1, with D unclear. The germline V and J ends were trimmed by 3 bases and 8 bases, with 11 bases remaining between them. The CDR3 extends over 13 amino acids. Germline values: CDR1 MNHEY, CDR2 SVGEGT. In nucleotides, the CDR3 is TGTGCCAGCAGTTATCTCACCCAGGATGAGCAGTTCTTC. It yields the protein CASSYLTQDEQFF.

There are a few counts of this clone. This clone may be a read error of a much larger clone one base away. The rearrangement joins TRBV6-1 to TRBJ1-1, with a weak D call TRBD1 (5 bases). The germline V gene encodes CDR1 MNHNS and CDR2 SASEGT. The CDR3 contains 11 residues. The CDR3 DNA is TGTGCCACCCGGGTGGGGGGTGAATCTTTCTTT. Residues: CATRVGGESFF.

This clone was seen at least ten times. The chain employs TRBV6-2 or TRBV6-3 and TRBJ1-6; perhaps TRBD1 as D (6 bases). V lost 5 bases and J 0 bases, leaving 14 bases between the germline ends. CDR1 is MNHEY, CDR2 SVGEGT, per germline. The CDR3 length is 17 residues. CDR3 loop: CASSPRQERSYNSPLHF. For the CDR3, the DNA is TGTGCCAGCAGTCCCCGACAGGAACGCTCCTATAATTCACCCCTCCACTTT.

This clone was recorded a few times. This chain uses TRBV29-1 with TRBJ2-1; the D gene is possibly TRBD2 (6 bases). CDR3 length: 13 amino acids. V was pared by 7 bases and J by 3 bases, with 13 bases between. Germline CDR1 reads SQVTM; CDR2 reads ANQGSEA. CDR3 in amino acids: CSGRGLDYNEQFF. The CDR3 nucleotides are TGCAGCGGCCGGGGACTGGACTACAATGAGCAGTTCTTC.

This rearrangement joins TRBV9 to TRBJ2-5, with D possibly called TRBD1 or TRBD2 (6 bases each). Germline loops: CDR1 SGDLS, CDR2 YYNGEE. The CDR3 has 14 residues. Between the trimmed V and J ends, which lost 6 bases and 4 bases, there was a span of 16 bases. The CDR3 here is CASTEGGAGETQYF. The CDR3 DNA sequence: TGTGCCAGCACCGAAGGGGGAGCGGGAGAGACCCAGTACTTC.

Relative to its sample, this clone is medium-sized. The chain recombines TRBV29-1 with TRBJ2-3, with D perhaps TRBD1 or TRBD2 (5 bases each). The CDR3 has 14 residues. V was shortened by 4 bases and J by 1 base, with 12 bases between the two germline ends. Germline V gene data show CDR1 as SQVTM and CDR2 as ANQGSEA. The CDR3 reads CSVARGVGTDTQYF. The CDR3 DNA follows: TGCAGCGTTGCAAGAGGGGTCGGCACAGATACGCAGTATTTT.

The J gene is TRBJ2-7, the V gene TRBV6-1, with D tentatively TRBD1 (6 bases). The germline V and J ends were trimmed by 6 bases and 0 bases, with 21 bases remaining between them. Germline V gene lookup returns CDR1 MNHNS and CDR2 SASEGT. CDR3 length: 17 residues. Here the CDR3 reads CASRQAHRALGSYEQYF. Written as DNA, the CDR3 is TGTGCCAGCAGGCAGGCTCACAGGGCCCTCGGCTCCTACGAGCAGTACTTC.